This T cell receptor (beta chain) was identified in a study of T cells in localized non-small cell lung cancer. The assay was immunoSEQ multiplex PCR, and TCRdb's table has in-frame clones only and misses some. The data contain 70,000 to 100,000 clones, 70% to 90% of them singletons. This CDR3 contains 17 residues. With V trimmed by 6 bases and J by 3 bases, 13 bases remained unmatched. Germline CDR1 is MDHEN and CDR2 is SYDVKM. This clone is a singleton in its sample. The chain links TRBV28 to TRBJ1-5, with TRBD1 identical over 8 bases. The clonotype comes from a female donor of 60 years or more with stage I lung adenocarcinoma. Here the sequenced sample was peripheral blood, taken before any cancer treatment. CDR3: CASRTSATGGYNQPQHF. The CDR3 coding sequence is TGTGCCAGCAGGACATCGGCCACAGGGGGTTACAATCAGCCCCAGCATTTT.